These 20 T cell receptor beta chains originate from one sample sequenced in a study of T cell responses to AZD1222 COVID-19 vaccine. Sequencing was performed with immunoSEQ multiplex PCR; in TCRdb, only in-frame clones are kept and a portion is missing. The sample contains 110,000 or so clones, around 89% of which appear only once. Source: peripheral blood, taken 28 days after the second AZD1222 dose. The receptors were gathered from an adult who received the AZD1222 COVID-19 vaccine.

The chain combines TRBV5-1 with TRBJ2-3; maybe TRBD2 (6 bases). The CDR3 is made up of 14 amino acids. Germline values: CDR1 SGHRS, CDR2 YFSETQ. Trimming cost V 3 bases and J 3 bases, with 11 bases left between them. The CDR3 loop is CASSWGEATDTQYF. For the CDR3, the DNA is TGCGCCAGCAGCTGGGGGGAGGCTACAGATACGCAGTATTTT.

This chain uses TRBV4-1 with TRBJ1-6; 10 bases fit TRBD1. CDR1 and CDR2 from the germline V gene are MGHRA and YSYEKL. The ends lost 3 bases at V and 8 bases at J; junction bases unmatched: 10. This CDR3 contains 17 residues. In DNA form, the CDR3 reads TGCGCCAGCAGCCAGTATCCTCCGGGACAGGGGCATTCACCCCTCCACTTT. Translation gives CASSQYPPGQGHSPLHF.

The CDR3 DNA is TGTGCCAGCTCACCCGAAACAGGGACAGCGGGGTATGGCTACACCTTC. Its translation: CASSPETGTAGYGYTF. The V and J genes are TRBV18 and TRBJ1-2; 7 bases agree with TRBD1. CDR1 KGHSH and CDR2 LQKENI come from the germline V gene. CDR3 size: 16 residues. The V segment lost 3 bases and the J segment 5 bases; nucleotides outside the gene matches: 12.

The chain combines TRBV6-5 with TRBJ2-1, with 9 bases lining up with TRBD1. Germline assignment: CDR1 MNHEY and CDR2 SVGAGI. The length of the CDR3 is 15 residues. V lost 6 bases to trimming and J lost 6 bases; unmatched junction nucleotides: 9. CDR3 amino acids: CASSLPGQGINEQFF. The DNA of the CDR3 is TGTGCCAGCAGCCTACCGGGACAGGGTATCAATGAGCAGTTCTTC.

The V gene is TRBV10-1, the J gene TRBJ2-5; no clear D gene. The germline gives CDR1 WNHNN, CDR2 SYGVQD (reference sequence). V gave up 2 bases and J gave up 1 base, with 8 bases separating them. The CDR3 spans 14 residues. The CDR3 loop is CASSETAAQETQYF. The DNA for the CDR3 is TGCGCCAGCAGTGAGACGGCAGCCCAAGAGACCCAGTACTTC.

This chain joins TRBV15 and TRBJ1-1; TRBD1 is a possible D gene (5 bases). Trimming removed 1 base from V and 7 bases from J, with 10 bases in between. The CDR3 is 13 amino acids. Germline CDR1 reads LNHNV; CDR2 reads YYDKDF (reference sequence). The CDR3 region has the DNA TGTGCCACCAGCAGAGTCAGGGTAGATGAAGCTTTCTTT. Its translation: CATSRVRVDEAFF.

The J gene is TRBJ1-6, the V gene TRBV19; no definite D call. This CDR3 is 13 amino acids long. Per germline, CDR1 LNHDA and CDR2 SQIVND (reference sequence). Trimming shortened V by 3 bases and J by 9 bases, and 9 bases separated the two germline ends. The CDR3 DNA follows: TGTGCCAGTAGTATGACGGGAGTTTCACCCCTCCACTTT. As protein: CASSMTGVSPLHF.

The chain couples TRBV6-5 to TRBJ2-7, with D maybe TRBD1 (6 bases). V shed 7 bases and J shed 4 bases, with 20 bases lying between them. The germline V gene has CDR1 MNHEY and CDR2 SVGAGI. The CDR3 covers 15 residues. This CDR3 is CASTGEQGLPYEQYF. CDR3 nucleotide sequence: TGTGCCAGCACCGGGGAACAGGGCCTACCGTACGAGCAGTACTTC.

V gene TRBV11-3 combines with J gene TRBJ1-2, with D possibly being TRBD1 (5 bases). Trimming took off 3 bases at V and 4 bases at J, with 12 bases between the two ends. CDR3 length: 14 amino acids. Germline V gene data show CDR1 as SGHNT and CDR2 as YENEEA. CDR3 sequence (DNA): TGTGCCAGCAGCTTGGGTGGGGGAAGCTATGGCTACACCTTC. Protein product: CASSLGGGSYGYTF.

CDR3 nucleotide sequence: TGTGCCAGCAGCTTATTGGACAGGATTGCAACTAATGAAAAACTGTTTTTT. It specifies CASSLLDRIATNEKLFF. This chain connects TRBV7-9 to TRBJ1-4; TRBD1 matches at 7 bases. The junction had 6 bases not matched to a gene; V was cut back by 2 bases and J by 0 bases. The CDR3 extends over 17 amino acids. Germline V gene sequence: CDR1 SEHNR, CDR2 FQNEAQ (reference sequence).

This sequence joins TRBV6-5 and TRBJ1-1; a possible D gene is TRBD1 (5 bases). Trimming took off 8 bases at V and 6 bases at J, with 10 bases between the two ends. Germline loops: CDR1 MNHEY, CDR2 SVGAGI. The CDR3 consists of 11 residues. The CDR3 loop is CASGAFPEAFF. The CDR3 region has the DNA TGTGCCAGCGGGGCCTTCCCTGAAGCTTTCTTT.

The rearrangement links TRBV7-2 to TRBJ2-1; a weak D match, TRBD2 (6 bases). Trimming left V 5 bases short and J 10 bases short, with 18 bases between. The CDR3 has 14 residues. Per germline, CDR1 SGHTA and CDR2 FQGNSA. The CDR3 loop reads CASSPLGGLREQFF. The DNA for the CDR3 is TGTGCCAGCAGCCCCCTCGGGGGACTCAGGGAGCAGTTCTTC.

This clone was detected once. This chain connects TRBV7-3 to TRBJ2-4, with D perhaps matching TRBD1 (6 bases). V dropped 0 bases and J dropped 9 bases, with 12 bases sitting between them. The CDR3 is 14 residues long. Per the germline V gene, CDR1 is SGHTA and CDR2 is FQGTGA. The CDR3 nucleotides are TGTGCCAGCAGCTTAACCCCAGGGGTTGGCATTCAGTACTTC. It is translated as CASSLTPGVGIQYF.

The chain joins TRBV7-9 to TRBJ2-7; a weak D match, TRBD1 (5 bases). The CDR3 contains 15 residues. Germline V gene data show CDR1 as SEHNR and CDR2 as FQNEAQ (reference sequence). V lost 2 bases to trimming and J lost 5 bases, with 16 bases between them. The CDR3 DNA is TGTGCCAGCAGCTTATTGGGGCCACCGATGCACGAGCAGTACTTC. The encoded protein is CASSLLGPPMHEQYF.

This sequence joins TRBV4-2 and TRBJ1-3; D is uncertain. Germline V lookup: CDR1 LGHNA, CDR2 YNFKEQ. The CDR3 is 12 residues long. V was shortened by 0 bases and J by 11 bases, with 8 bases between the two germline ends. The CDR3 spells CASSQDHVAIYF. The CDR3, as DNA: TGTGCCAGCAGCCAAGATCACGTAGCCATATATTTT.

This clone showed up just once. The chain links TRBV30 to TRBJ1-2, with 7 bases identical to TRBD1. Trimming cost V 1 base and J 7 bases; bases outside gene matches: 6. The CDR3 is made up of 13 amino acids. Germline-derived CDR1 and CDR2 are GTSNPN and SVGIG (reference sequence). Here the CDR3 DNA reads TGTGCCTGGAGTGCACAGGGGCTTGCTGGCTACACCTTC. Protein product: CAWSAQGLAGYTF.

The chain combines TRBV5-4 with TRBJ2-3, with D perhaps matching TRBD2 (7 bases). V dropped 4 bases and J dropped 13 bases, with 19 bases sitting between them. Germline V gene data show CDR1 as SGHNT and CDR2 as YYREEE (reference sequence). This CDR3 region has 13 residues. Here the CDR3 reads CASSTLGGAAEYF. The CDR3 nucleotides read TGTGCCAGCAGCACCCTGGGGGGGGCCGCCGAGTATTTT.

The V gene is TRBV7-3, the J gene TRBJ2-6; no firm D call. The V and J ends lost 4 bases and 1 base respectively, with 11 bases between them. Germline CDR1 SGHTA, CDR2 FQGTGA. This CDR3 is built from 16 residues. Written as DNA, the CDR3 is TGTGCCAGCAGCTCCCAGACTTTGTCTGGGGCCAACGTCCTGACTTTC. This encodes CASSSQTLSGANVLTF.

The chain uses TRBV20-1 and TRBJ1-1, with 7 positions matching TRBD1. The CDR3 extends over 19 amino acids. V trimming: 3 bases; J trimming: 3 bases; junction bases outside the gene matches: 22. Germline assignment: CDR1 DFQATT and CDR2 SNEGSKA (reference sequence). CDR3 nucleotide sequence: TGCAGTGCTAGTGGGTCAGGGGGTAGGGGTAATCGCGGGGACACTGAAGCTTTCTTT. Translation: CSASGSGGRGNRGDTEAFF.

The genes are TRBV27 and TRBJ2-7; D is unclear. Germline V gene sequence: CDR1 MNHEY, CDR2 SMNVEV (reference sequence). Trimming pared 0 bases from V and 0 bases from J, leaving 9 bases between. The CDR3 runs 15 residues. The CDR3 bases are TGTGCCAGCAGTTTATCGATCCTGAGCTCCTACGAGCAGTACTTC. The encoded protein is CASSLSILSSYEQYF.